The entry below gives a single T cell receptor beta chain sequence along with its context. The antigen remains undetermined. It was CD45RO-negative cells, positively selected for CCR7, that made up naive CD8 cells, with terminally differentiated effector memory CD45RA+ cells excluded. This entry is derived from a study of shared clonotypes between healthy human individuals. Study-wide findings and caveats: Rarefaction showed that sequencing of sorted subsets was incomplete (despite large depth).

Generated by immunoSEQ multiplex PCR, the TCRdb table keeps only in-frame clones and is missing some. Of around 700,000 clones in the sample, approximately 90% are singletons; the top ten hold 24%. This CDR3 has 15 residues. Trimming took 8 bases from V and 5 from J, leaving 24 bases between them. The germline V gene has CDR1 GTSNPN and CDR2 SVGIG (reference sequence). Sequenced material: naive CD8+ T cells sorted from blood. The V gene is TRBV30, the J gene TRBJ2-5; possibly TRBD1 for D (6 bases). The source of this sequence is a man aged 25-45 years in good health. The CDR3 sequence is CASDPTGGLEETQYF. CDR3 DNA: TGTGCCAGCGACCCGACAGGTGGGTTAGAGGAGACCCAGTACTTC. The full variable domain, in which reference TRBV30 and TRBJ2-5 provide the parts outside the CDR3, is SQTIHQWPATLVQPVGSPLSLECTVEGTSNPNLYWYRQAAGRGLQLLFYSVGIGQISSEVPQNLSASRPQDRQFILSSKKLLLSDSGFYLCASDPTGGLEETQYFGPGTRLLVL.